Below, 18 T cell receptor beta chains from the same sample are listed, as sequenced in a study of cytomegalovirus exposure and HLA in healthy donors. The PCR employed 60 Vbeta primers together with 13 Jbeta primers. Data came from immunoSEQ multiplex PCR; TCRdb stores just in-frame clones and leaves some out. The sample has around 120,000 clones, approximately 72% seen once; the top ten hold about 29%. Material for sequencing was PBMCs. The receptors come from a man aged 60 to 69 in good health and CMV-seropositive.

V is TRBV7-9 and J is TRBJ1-1; D is unresolved. This CDR3 contains 13 residues. CDR1 is SEHNR, CDR2 FQNEAQ, per germline (reference sequence). Trimming left V 5 bases short and J 3 bases short, with 10 bases between. In DNA form, the CDR3 reads TGTGCCAGCAGCATCGACGAGGACACTGAAGCTTTCTTT. Translating gives CASSIDEDTEAFF.

This clone came up once. The chain links TRBV30 to TRBJ1-3; no clear D gene. The length of the CDR3 is 14 residues. Germline-derived CDR1 and CDR2 are GTSNPN and SVGIG (reference sequence). V lost 4 bases to trimming and J lost 0 bases, with 10 bases between them. CDR3 in DNA: TGTGCCTGGAAACCTTACAGCTCTGGAAACACCATATATTTT. It is translated as CAWKPYSSGNTIYF. The full variable domain, rest sourced from reference TRBV30 and TRBJ1-3, is SQTIHQWPATLVQPVGSPLSLECTVEGTSNPNLYWYRQAAGRGLQLLFYSVGIGQISSEVPQNLSASRPQDRQFILSSKKLLLSDSGFYLCAWKPYSSGNTIYFGEGSWLTVV.

The chain is built from TRBV2 and TRBJ1-2; D not certain. This CDR3 comprises 13 residues. The germline V gene encodes CDR1 SNHLY and CDR2 FYNNEI. The V gene lost 7 bases and the J gene lost 4 bases, with 13 bases spanning the gap. The CDR3 region is CASTADVGYGYTF. CDR3 DNA sequence: TGTGCCAGCACGGCGGATGTGGGCTATGGCTACACCTTC.

The rearrangement uses TRBV11-1 and TRBJ1-1, with TRBD1 matching 8 bases. This CDR3 is 12 amino acids long. V lost 2 bases to trimming and J lost 12 bases; unmatched junction nucleotides: 5. Germline CDR1 and CDR2: SGHAT and FQDESV (reference sequence). CDR3 coding DNA: TGTGCCAGCAGCTTAATGGACAGGGCGACTTTCTTT. Translated: CASSLMDRATFF.

This sequence joins TRBV2 and TRBJ1-5; no clear D gene. Trimming shortened V by 6 bases and J by 6 bases, and 21 bases separated the two germline ends. This CDR3 contains 16 residues. Germline CDR1 reads SNHLY; CDR2 reads FYNNEI. CDR3 in amino acids: CASSPLGRDRGQPQHF. CDR3 nucleotide sequence: TGTGCCAGCAGCCCCCTGGGGAGGGATCGGGGTCAGCCCCAGCATTTT.

The chain uses TRBV28 and TRBJ2-7, with 11 bases fitting TRBD1. Germline V CDR1 and CDR2: MDHEN, SYDVKM. Germline trimming cut 7 bases from V and 6 bases from J; bases unmatched to any gene: 14. The CDR3 is made up of 16 amino acids. CDR3: CASTQPGDRGFPEQYF. As DNA, the CDR3 is TGTGCCAGCACCCAGCCCGGGGACAGGGGGTTTCCCGAGCAGTACTTC.

The chain is built from TRBV28 and TRBJ2-6; TRBD1 aligns across 8 bases. Germline V gives CDR1 MDHEN, CDR2 SYDVKM. With V trimmed by 10 bases and J by 1 base, 12 bases remained unmatched. CDR3 length: 17 residues. CDR3 in DNA: TGTGCCACGCGCCCCCGTGACAGGGGATCTGGGGCCAACGTCCTGACTTTC. As protein: CATRPRDRGSGANVLTF.

The V gene is TRBV5-6, the J gene TRBJ1-2; 8 bases fit TRBD1. Trimming took 4 bases from V and 8 from J; bases not matched to a gene: 4. This CDR3 contains 12 residues. CDR1 and CDR2 from the germline V gene are SGHDT and YYEEEE. CDR3 coding DNA: TGTGCCAGCAGCCTTCGACAGGGGGGCTACACCTTC. Amino acid sequence: CASSLRQGGYTF.

The chain has TRBV30 and TRBJ2-5; D is undetermined. The CDR3 is 13 residues long. Germline V gene lookup returns CDR1 GTSNPN and CDR2 SVGIG (reference sequence). V was clipped by 4 bases and J by 3 bases, with 12 bases between them. This CDR3 is CAWTWAVEETQYF. The CDR3 coding sequence is TGTGCCTGGACTTGGGCAGTTGAAGAGACCCAGTACTTC.

V and J are TRBV5-1 and TRBJ1-1, with TRBD1 matching over 9 bases. Trimming took 4 bases from V and 3 from J; bases not matched to a gene: 7. Germline-derived CDR1 and CDR2 are SGHRS and YFSETQ. This CDR3 has 15 residues. CDR3 in amino acids: CASSPRTGEDTEAFF. In nucleotides, the CDR3 is TGCGCCAGCAGCCCTAGGACAGGGGAAGACACTGAAGCTTTCTTT.

V usage is TRBV19 and J usage is TRBJ1-5, with D tentatively TRBD1 (6 bases). The CDR3 contains 14 residues. V was clipped by 8 bases and J by 2 bases, with 13 bases between them. Germline loops: CDR1 LNHDA, CDR2 SQIVND (reference sequence). CDR3 bases: TGTGCCAGTGCCCAGGGGAGGGGCAATCAGCCCCAGCATTTT. It yields the protein CASAQGRGNQPQHF. Variable domain in full (rest from reference TRBV19 and TRBJ1-5): DGGITQSPKYLFRKEGQNVTLSCEQNLNHDAMYWYRQDPGQGLRLIYYSQIVNDFQKGDIAEGYSVSREKKESFPLTVTSAQKNPTAFYLCASAQGRGNQPQHFGDGTRLSIL.

The V and J genes are TRBV11-2 and TRBJ1-1, with D maybe TRBD1 (5 bases). Trimming shortened V by 0 bases and J by 2 bases, and 19 bases separated the two germline ends. CDR3 length: 18 amino acids. In germline, CDR1 is SGHAT, CDR2 FQNNGV. In nucleotides, the CDR3 is TGTGCCAGCAGCTTAGATGTGGTAGGCGGGGGGAAAAACACTGAAGCTTTCTTT. Residues: CASSLDVVGGGKNTEAFF.

This clone occurred a few times. The chain links TRBV6-5 to TRBJ2-1; 7 positions match TRBD2. Germline V gene data show CDR1 as MNHEY and CDR2 as SVGAGI. This CDR3 spans 12 amino acids. The junction had 3 bases not matched to a gene; V was cut back by 3 bases and J by 10 bases. Here the CDR3 DNA reads TGTGCCAGCAGTTATGGGGGGGAAGAGCAGTTCTTC. Protein sequence: CASSYGGEEQFF.

This rearrangement joins TRBV21-1 to TRBJ2-2; TRBD2 was called by the table and not checked on the DNA. TRBV21-1 is given as a pseudogene. The CDR3 runs to 18 residues. The CDR3 DNA reads TGTGCCAGCAGCAAAATCATCGGCGGGAGGGCCGACACCGGGGAGCTGTTTTTT. The encoded protein is CASSKIIGGRADTGELFF.

In its sample, this clone was seen once. The chain has TRBV6-6 and TRBJ1-1; 11 bases fit TRBD1. The CDR3 consists of 16 residues. V gave up 5 bases and J gave up 4 bases; unmatched junction bases: 9. CDR1 and CDR2 from the germline V gene are MNHNY and SVGAGI (reference sequence). The CDR3 DNA sequence: TGTGCCAGCAGTACCTCCAGGACAGGGGGCCTCACTGAAGCTTTCTTT. It encodes CASSTSRTGGLTEAFF.

The CDR3 DNA reads TGTGCCAGCAGGCGGACAGGGGGCTCCGGGGAGCTGTTTTTT. This translates into CASRRTGGSGELFF. This sequence joins TRBV5-5 and TRBJ2-2, with 11 bases lining up with TRBD1. The CDR3 extends over 14 amino acids. CDR1 and CDR2 (germline): SGHKS, YYEKEE (reference sequence). V shed 5 bases, J shed 6 bases, and the junction held 3 bases outside the gene matches. The variable domain in full, completed from reference TRBV5-5 and TRBJ2-2, reads DAGVTQSPTHLIKTRGQQVTLRCSPISGHKSVSWYQQVLGQGPQFIFQYYEKEERGRGNFPDRFSARQFPNYSSELNVNALLLGDSALYLCASRRTGGSGELFFGEGSRLTVL.

This clone has a handful of counts. This sequence joins TRBV5-6 and TRBJ1-1; 7 bases are shared with TRBD1. Germline trimming cut 3 bases from V and 3 bases from J; bases unmatched to any gene: 2. Germline values: CDR1 SGHDT, CDR2 YYEEEE. The CDR3 contains 13 residues. CDR3 sequence reads: CASSYGTDTEAFF. DNA of the CDR3: TGTGCCAGCAGCTACGGGACAGACACTGAAGCTTTCTTT. Drawing the rest from reference TRBV5-6 and TRBJ1-1, the complete variable domain is DAGVTQSPTHLIKTRGQQVTLRCSPKSGHDTVSWYQQALGQGPQFIFQYYEEEERQRGNFPDRFSGHQFPNYSSELNVNALLLGDSALYLCASSYGTDTEAFFGQGTRLTVV.

CDR3: CASSLARQLSNEKLFF. As DNA, the CDR3 is TGTGCCAGCAGCTTAGCAAGACAGCTAAGTAATGAAAAACTGTTTTTT. This chain connects TRBV7-9 to TRBJ1-4; TRBD1 might be the D (5 bases). Per germline, CDR1 SEHNR and CDR2 FQNEAQ (reference sequence). The CDR3 extends over 16 amino acids. V shed 0 bases and J shed 4 bases, with 12 bases lying between them. Variable domain in full (rest from reference TRBV7-9 and TRBJ1-4): DTGVSQNPRHKITKRGQNVTFRCDPISEHNRLYWYRQTLGQGPEFLTYFQNEAQLEKSRLLSDRFSAERPKGSFSTLEIQRTEQGDSAMYLCASSLARQLSNEKLFFGSGTQLSVL.